This TCR beta chain was captured by sequencing in a study of blood T cell repertoires in COVID-19. About the study: Donors in the United States, Italy and Spain gave samples during acute or convalescent COVID-19. PBMCs, B-cell-depleted T cells, or T cells provided the cDNA or gDNA that made up the material.

This clone was detected once. Germline CDR1 and CDR2: SNHLY and FYNNEI. Trimming took 6 bases from V and 8 from J; bases not matched to a gene: 5. The CDR3 spans 15 residues. Original processing methods: Reference gene primer amplification yielded estimated nucleated cell counts. Profiling relied on immunoSEQ multiplex PCR, and the TCRdb table lists in-frame clones only, not all of them. For V, J and clone size, that table is used; D and trimming come from the DNA. The table lists about 42,000 clones, around 81% of them singletons. This chain links TRBV2 with TRBJ2-1; 15 positions agree with TRBD2. The receptor comes from a man between 50 and 59 years old with active COVID-19. The material sequenced was peripheral blood. This CDR3 reads CASSQGLAGGHEQFF. CDR3 in DNA: TGTGCCAGCAGCCAGGGACTAGCGGGAGGCCATGAGCAGTTCTTC.